Reported below is one TCR beta chain. This clone appeared a single time. Its antigen remains unidentified. Base qualities are not recorded, but no much larger clone differs from it by a single base. Patients with autoimmune disease history or receiving systemic immunosuppression were excluded from the trial. In every dose cohort, peripheral blood was drawn for TCR sequencing at baseline, cycle 4 day 1, and cycle 7 day 1. Samples were obtained from an open-label, multicenter, first-in-human phase I dose-escalation trial of ivuxolimab. Adults with locally advanced or metastatic melanoma, renal cell, hepatocellular, or head and neck squamous cell carcinoma were enrolled in the trial. Before TCR sequencing, CD4+ and CD8+ T cells were separately sorted from peripheral blood. Genomic DNA was extracted from sorted cells for sequencing of the TCRbeta CDR3 region. The immunoSEQ Assay was used for sequencing of TCRbeta CDR3 regions. Held by TCRdb, this immuneACCESS table contains in-frame sequences only and omits some clones. Under half of the omission traces to an unresolved V gene where checked; the cause of the rest is unknown. Here the sample has more than 40,000 clones; almost 90% occur a single time. Roughly 8% of the sample belongs to the ten largest clones.

These data originate in a study of OX40 agonist ivuxolimab in advanced cancers. Background on the whole study: Ivuxolimab, which targeted the costimulatory receptor OX40 (CD134), was an agonistic, fully human IgG2 monoclonal antibody. Three dose-escalation patients achieved partial responses, one with hepatocellular carcinoma and two with cutaneous melanoma. In the dose-escalation cohort, roughly 80% of patients were male, and the mean age was approximately 60 years, with a range of about 20 to 90. Among the 52 dose-escalation patients, some 20 had hepatocellular carcinoma, about 15 melanoma, 9 renal cell carcinoma and 9 head and neck cancer. The paper covers the monotherapy dose-escalation part of the phase I ivuxolimab trial, which included N = 52 patients. The point of sequencing TCRbeta in the periphery was to test whether ivuxolimab changed TCR sequence diversity and drove clonal T-cell expansion. Intravenous ivuxolimab was administered to patients every 2 weeks at six dose levels: 0.01, 0.1, 0.3, 1.5, 3 and 10 mg/kg. Patients were allowed to have had prior anti-PD-1, anti-PD-L1 or anti-CTLA-4 therapy, and approximately 40% of the dose-escalation patients had been treated with checkpoint inhibitors.

Results and caveats for the whole study, not just this receptor: Low levels of normalized T-cell clonal expansion were also seen in some patients who did not respond. On average, CD8+ T cells showed more expanded clones than CD4+ T cells after ivuxolimab. In the 0.1-3.0 mg/kg groups, partial responders were among the patients with the lowest normalized peripheral clonal expansion, particularly in CD8+ T cells. Clonal expansion of both CD4+ and CD8+ blood T cells was observed from baseline to week 6 at doses 0.1 to 3.0 mg/kg. Which antigens the clonally expanded peripheral T cells were specific for was not determined.

The germline V gene gives CDR1 as SGHRS and CDR2 as YFSETQ. Inclusive of the bounding cysteine and phenylalanine, the CDR3 is 14 residues long. The entry retains the CDR3 DNA only, 42 bases that are in frame from base 1. Trimming removed 8 bases from V and 2 bases from J; the gene matches leave 2 bases unexplained. Specimen: CD4+ or CD8+ T cells sorted from blood, collected in a trial of the OX40 agonist ivuxolimab. The receptor chain draws on TRBV5-1 and TRBJ2-3; a stretch of 13 junction bases matches TRBD2. This TCR was recovered from an adult with an advanced solid tumor such as melanoma, head and neck, liver or kidney cancer. This receptor has the CDR3 CASGTSGTTDTQYF. The bases read TGCGCCAGTGGGACTAGCGGGACCACAGATACGCAGTATTTT.